Following are 10 T cell receptor beta chains from one sample sequenced in a study of CD8 T cells in Susac syndrome. RNA in amounts of roughly 0.5 to 1 ug was reverse transcribed with random hexamers. MiXCR, run by TCRdb on the immunoSEQ multiplex PCR reads, gives a single entry per CDR3 protein. The data contain just over 150,000 distinct CDR3 sequences, approximately 94% of them seen just once; the ten biggest clones take up 0.2% to 0.25%. The sample consisted of CD8+ T cells from PBMCs. Receptors were obtained from a human donor with multiple sclerosis.

This rearrangement joins TRBV18 to TRBJ1-1, with 9 bases matching TRBD1. This CDR3 region has 15 residues. V dropped 3 bases and J dropped 4; count of bases not matched to a gene: 6. The germline CDR1 and CDR2 sequences are KGHSH and LQKENI. Here the CDR3 reads CASSPDRGRGTEAFF. Written as DNA, the CDR3 is TGTGCCAGCTCACCGGACAGGGGCAGAGGCACTGAAGCTTTCTTT.

CDR3 sequence (DNA): TGTGCCAGTCTTGGGACAGGGGGGGATGAGCAGTTCTTC. The encoded protein is CASLGTGGDEQFF. The rearrangement links TRBV19 to TRBJ2-1, with 11 bases that match TRBD1. With 8 bases clipped from V and 8 bases from J, the junction kept 5 bases outside the gene matches. From germline, CDR1 is LNHDA and CDR2 SQIVND (reference sequence). The CDR3 has 13 residues.

The chain combines TRBV30 with TRBJ1-5; D perhaps matches TRBD1 (6 bases). CDR3 length equals 11 residues. Trimming stripped 4 bases from V and 6 bases from J, with 7 bases between. Germline V gives CDR1 GTSNPN, CDR2 SVGIG (reference sequence). CDR3 residues: CAWKGGQPQHF. CDR3 nucleotide sequence: TGTGCCTGGAAAGGGGGTCAGCCCCAGCATTTT.

CDR3 region: CASRDRGPYEQYF. Written as DNA, the CDR3 is TGTGCCAGCAGGGACAGGGGCCCCTACGAGCAGTACTTC. The chain carries TRBV6-1 and TRBJ2-7, with 9 bases that match TRBD1. There are 13 residues in the CDR3. Germline values: CDR1 MNHNS, CDR2 SASEGT. The V segment lost 6 bases and the J segment 2 bases; nucleotides outside the gene matches: 2.

V is TRBV19 and J is TRBJ2-5; 7 bases map to TRBD1. The CDR3 is 15 amino acids. The V gene end was trimmed by 7 bases and the J gene end by 2 bases; junction bases not matched to a gene: 10. The germline gives CDR1 LNHDA, CDR2 SQIVND (reference sequence). CDR3 amino acids: CASICSQGLQETQYF. The CDR3, as DNA: TGTGCCAGTATTTGTTCACAGGGGCTACAAGAGACCCAGTACTTC.

This chain uses TRBV9 with TRBJ2-7, with TRBD2 as a possible D gene (6 bases). Germline CDR1 is SGDLS and CDR2 is YYNGEE. V shed 4 bases and J shed 7 bases, with 18 bases lying between them. The CDR3 is made up of 14 amino acids. This CDR3 reads CASSIRSGDGEQYF. In DNA, the CDR3 is TGTGCCAGCAGCATAAGGTCGGGGGATGGGGAGCAGTACTTC.

The rearrangement joins TRBV3-1 to TRBJ2-7; D gene uncertain. V was trimmed by 4 bases and J by 2 bases, leaving 12 bases between them. The CDR3 is 14 amino acids. Germline CDR1 LGHDT, CDR2 YNNKEL (reference sequence). The CDR3 reads CASSPGPMTYEQYF. CDR3 bases: TGTGCCAGCAGCCCCGGTCCTATGACCTACGAGCAGTACTTC.

The chain recombines TRBV3-1 with TRBJ2-5; D ambiguous. V was pared by 3 bases and J by 1 base, with 15 bases between. This CDR3 is 16 amino acids long. Germline CDR1 reads LGHDT; CDR2 reads YNNKEL (reference sequence). CDR3 bases: TGTGCCAGCAGCCACCGAAACCGAGTATCCCAAGAGACCCAGTACTTC. It encodes CASSHRNRVSQETQYF.

The J gene is TRBJ2-1, the V gene TRBV27; TRBD2 matches 10 bases. After removal of 3 bases from V and 3 bases from J, the junction contained 2 bases not matched to a gene. The CDR3 is 15 residues long. Germline assignment: CDR1 MNHEY and CDR2 SMNVEV (reference sequence). CDR3 in amino acids: CASSFGLAVYNEQFF. The CDR3 DNA sequence: TGTGCCAGCAGTTTCGGACTAGCGGTCTACAATGAGCAGTTCTTC.

The chain joins TRBV11-2 to TRBJ2-5, with TRBD1 matching over 8 bases. CDR3 length equals 18 residues. V dropped 5 bases and J dropped 5; count of bases not matched to a gene: 19. CDR1 and CDR2 (germline): SGHAT, FQNNGV. In DNA form, the CDR3 reads TGTGCCAGCAGCGCCTCCCCGGGACAGGCGAAACGGATTGAGACCCAGTACTTC. Translated: CASSASPGQAKRIETQYF.